This TCR beta chain was retrieved from a study of cytomegalovirus exposure and HLA in healthy donors. Primers for the PCR totalled 60 Vbeta and 13 Jbeta. Authors' data handling: It was a later analysis that counted roughly 79 million unique TCR beta chains, of which roughly 11 million were shared. Data came from immunoSEQ multiplex PCR; TCRdb stores just in-frame clones and leaves some out. That table is the source of V, J and clone size, and D and trimming were worked out from the DNA. This table has more than 80,000 clones, around three quarters appearing once. The ends were cut back, 2 bases at V and 0 bases at J, with 8 bases in the middle. The CDR3 totals 14 residues. Looked up from germline, CDR1 is ENHRY and CDR2 is SYGVKD.

Sample: PBMCs. The clonotype originates from a boy between 10 and 17 years old in good health and CMV-seronegative. The rearrangement uses TRBV10-3 and TRBJ2-7; the D is unclear. The CDR3 region has the DNA TGTGCCATCAGTGAGCACGGTGGCTCCTACGAGCAGTACTTC. It specifies CAISEHGGSYEQYF.